A selection of T cell receptor beta chains follows, all from one sample in a study of blood T cell repertoires in COVID-19. The assay was immunoSEQ multiplex PCR, and TCRdb's table has in-frame clones only and misses some. This table holds more than 200,000 clones, approximately 86% found once. The sequencing sample was made of peripheral blood. These receptors were taken from a human donor in a cohort sampled during active COVID-19. Each CDR3 is given with its conserved first and last residue. The order of the fields is V gene, J gene, D gene, clone size, CDR3 DNA, CDR3 protein. The D gene is left open where the match is weak. Some rows have no size entry. The others give once, few or many, or a class for an expanded clone.

v_gene: TRBV2
j_gene: TRBJ1-4
d_gene: .
abundance: .
CDR3nt: TGTGCCAGGAGGTCGTCACAGGGAGCTAATGAAAAACTGTTTTTT
CDR3aa: CARRSSQGANEKLFF

v_gene: TRBV30
j_gene: TRBJ2-1
d_gene: .
abundance: .
CDR3nt: TGTGCCTGGAGTCTACAGGACAATGAGCAGTTCTTC
CDR3aa: CAWSLQDNEQFF

v_gene: TRBV9
j_gene: TRBJ1-1
d_gene: .
abundance: .
CDR3nt: TGTGCCAGCAGCCTCAGGGGCAGGGGCGTATGCGAGAACATGAACACTGAAGCTTTCTTT
CDR3aa: CASSLRGRGVCENMNTEAFF

v_gene: TRBV19
j_gene: TRBJ1-5
d_gene: .
abundance: .
CDR3nt: TGTGCCAGTAGTCTGGGGCCCTATAGCAATCAGCCCCAGCATTTT
CDR3aa: CASSLGPYSNQPQHF

v_gene: TRBV7-2
j_gene: TRBJ1-5
d_gene: TRBD1
abundance: .
CDR3nt: TGTGCCAGCAGCCCCCTCAGGGGGCTACGGGATAGCAATCAGCCCCAGCATTTT
CDR3aa: CASSPLRGLRDSNQPQHF

v_gene: TRBV30
j_gene: TRBJ1-6
d_gene: .
abundance: .
CDR3nt: TGTGCCTGGAGCCAACTAGGAGGCGGGGGTTCACCCCTCCACTTT
CDR3aa: CAWSQLGGGGSPLHF

v_gene: TRBV28
j_gene: TRBJ1-2
d_gene: TRBD1
abundance: .
CDR3nt: TGTGCCAGCAGTTCGACCGGGACAGCAAACTATGGCTACACCTTC
CDR3aa: CASSSTGTANYGYTF

v_gene: TRBV7-2
j_gene: TRBJ2-5
d_gene: .
abundance: .
CDR3nt: TGTGCCAGCAGCCCACAGGGGGGGCTGCAAGAGACCCAGTACTTC
CDR3aa: CASSPQGGLQETQYF

v_gene: TRBV24-1
j_gene: TRBJ2-1
d_gene: TRBD1
abundance: .
CDR3nt: TGTGCCACCAGTGATGGGGACAGGGGTTACAATGAGCAGTTCTTC
CDR3aa: CATSDGDRGYNEQFF

v_gene: TRBV28
j_gene: TRBJ1-2
d_gene: TRBD1
abundance: .
CDR3nt: TGTGCCAGCAGTCCTCCGGGACAGGGGAACTATGGCTACACCTTC
CDR3aa: CASSPPGQGNYGYTF

v_gene: TRBV19
j_gene: TRBJ1-5
d_gene: .
abundance: .
CDR3nt: TGTGCCAGTAGTATTAGTAGCAATCAGCCCCAGCATTTT
CDR3aa: CASSISSNQPQHF

v_gene: TRBV19
j_gene: TRBJ2-3
d_gene: TRBD2
abundance: .
CDR3nt: TGTGCCAGTAGTATAGTTAGCGGGAGATCAGATACGCAGTATTTT
CDR3aa: CASSIVSGRSDTQYF

v_gene: TRBV7-2
j_gene: TRBJ2-7
d_gene: TRBD1
abundance: .
CDR3nt: TGTGCCAGCAGCCTAGACGGGACAGGGATCCACGAGCAGTACTTC
CDR3aa: CASSLDGTGIHEQYF

v_gene: TRBV5-6
j_gene: TRBJ2-2
d_gene: .
abundance: .
CDR3nt: TGTGCCAGCAGCTCCAGATACACCGGGGAGCTGTTTTTT
CDR3aa: CASSSRYTGELFF

v_gene: TRBV4-2
j_gene: TRBJ2-1
d_gene: TRBD1
abundance: .
CDR3nt: TGTGCCAGCAGCCAAGGGGGGAATTTCGGACAGGCAACCAAGAACAATGAGCAGTTCTTC
CDR3aa: CASSQGGNFGQATKNNEQFF

v_gene: TRBV5-8
j_gene: TRBJ2-5
d_gene: TRBD1
abundance: .
CDR3nt: TGTGCCAGCAGCGTCGGGACAGGGGGCGAGGGGACCCAGTACTTC
CDR3aa: CASSVGTGGEGTQYF

v_gene: TRBV7-2
j_gene: TRBJ2-7
d_gene: .
abundance: .
CDR3nt: TGTGCCAGCAGCTTAGGTCACCCACGAGCCTCCTACGAGCAGTACTTC
CDR3aa: CASSLGHPRASYEQYF

v_gene: TRBV4-1
j_gene: TRBJ2-7
d_gene: .
abundance: few
CDR3nt: TGCGCCAGCAGCCATGTTCTAGGTATGCAGTACTTC
CDR3aa: CASSHVLGMQYF

v_gene: TRBV15
j_gene: TRBJ2-7
d_gene: .
abundance: .
CDR3nt: TGTGCCACCAGCAGAGATAGGAGAGGGGGCGAGCAGTACTTC
CDR3aa: CATSRDRRGGEQYF

v_gene: TRBV21-1
j_gene: TRBJ1-6
d_gene: .
abundance: .
CDR3nt: TGTGCCAGCAGGACCGAGGGGGACAGGTTACATTCACCCCTCCACTTT
CDR3aa: CASRTEGDRLHSPLHF

v_gene: TRBV30
j_gene: TRBJ1-2
d_gene: .
abundance: .
CDR3nt: TGTGCCTGGAGTAGCGGGGCCTATGGCTACACCTTC
CDR3aa: CAWSSGAYGYTF

v_gene: TRBV5-6
j_gene: TRBJ2-3
d_gene: TRBD2
abundance: .
CDR3nt: TGTGCCAGCAGCTTGTCGGCGGGAGGACCAGATACGCAGTATTTT
CDR3aa: CASSLSAGGPDTQYF

v_gene: TRBV30
j_gene: TRBJ1-2
d_gene: TRBD1
abundance: few
CDR3nt: TGTGCCTGGAGGGCAGGGGGAAGCTATGGCTACACCTTC
CDR3aa: CAWRAGGSYGYTF

v_gene: TRBV5-1
j_gene: TRBJ2-6
d_gene: TRBD1
abundance: .
CDR3nt: TGCGCCAGCAGCGTACGACAGGGGGCGGGCTCTGGGGCCAACGTCCTGACTTTC
CDR3aa: CASSVRQGAGSGANVLTF

v_gene: TRBV10-3
j_gene: TRBJ1-4
d_gene: .
abundance: .
CDR3nt: TGTGCCATCAGTGGGACAGATAGAGAAAAACTGTTTTTT
CDR3aa: CAISGTDREKLFF